The 10 T cell receptor beta chains given below trace back to one sample, sequenced in a study of T-cell reconstitution after alpha-beta-depleted transplantation in children. Library preparation (for TCRbeta) was performed with unique molecular identifiers. MiXCR, run by TCRdb on the PCR reads, gives a single entry per CDR3 protein. The sample contains 350,000 to 450,000 distinct CDR3 sequences, roughly 14% of which appear only once. This sample comprised PBMCs, obtained from the stem cell graft. These receptor sequences come from a human donor who donated a stem cell graft to a child with Fanconi anemia.

CDR3 region: CASSQERLGYTF. CDR3 bases: TGTGCCAGCAGCCAAGAAAGGCTTGGCTACACCTTC. The chain couples TRBV3-1 to TRBJ1-2; D remains ambiguous. Germline CDR1 LGHDT, CDR2 YNNKEL (reference sequence). Trimming stripped 0 bases from V and 7 bases from J, with 6 bases between. This CDR3 comprises 12 residues.

This clonotype appeared many times. The chain has TRBV10-3 and TRBJ1-1; tentatively, D is TRBD1 (5 bases). The CDR3 sequence is 17 residues long. Germline V CDR1 and CDR2: ENHRY, SYGVKD. Trimming cost V 2 bases and J 5 bases, with 21 bases left between them. CDR3 sequence (DNA): TGTGCCATCAGTGAGAGCAGCCCGACGGGGAGGGGAACTGAAGCTTTCTTT. It yields the protein CAISESSPTGRGTEAFF.

This clonotype was recorded many times. The chain carries TRBV5-1 and TRBJ2-5, with TRBD1 as a possible D gene (6 bases). V lost 2 bases and J lost 5, with 10 bases in between. CDR3 length: 13 amino acids. CDR1 and CDR2 from the germline V gene are SGHRS and YFSETQ. In DNA, the CDR3 is TGCGCCAGCAGCTTCCTAGGGGGTGAGACCCAGTACTTC. This codes for CASSFLGGETQYF.

V usage is TRBV5-1 and J usage is TRBJ1-2; D is unclear. Per the germline V gene, CDR1 is SGHRS and CDR2 is YFSETQ. The CDR3 covers 14 residues. Trimming took off 2 bases at V and 2 bases at J, with 10 bases between the two ends. The CDR3 loop is CASSFGSGNYGYTF. The CDR3 DNA reads TGCGCCAGCAGCTTCGGAAGTGGAAACTATGGCTACACCTTC.

The V call is TRBV20-1, the J call TRBJ1-1; 8 nucleotides align to TRBD1. The CDR3 length is 15 residues. V gave up 8 bases and J gave up 1 base; unmatched junction bases: 12. Per germline, CDR1 DFQATT and CDR2 SNEGSKA (reference sequence). The CDR3, as DNA: TGCAGTCTTCGACAGGGGTTTGGCGGGAACACTGAAGCTTTCTTT. Its translation is CSLRQGFGGNTEAFF.

This clonotype was picked up a small number of times. The gene calls are TRBV9 and TRBJ2-1, with unresolved D. The germline gives CDR1 SGDLS, CDR2 YYNGEE. The CDR3 is made up of 17 amino acids. The ends were cut back, 4 bases at V and 6 bases at J, with 23 bases in the middle. The CDR3 sequence: CASSPRTDLRFRNEQFF. The CDR3 region has the DNA TGTGCCAGCAGCCCACGGACCGACTTAAGATTTCGCAATGAGCAGTTCTTC.

The sample holds many counts of this clonotype. The chain uses TRBV12-3 or TRBV12-4 and TRBJ2-3; D is uncertain. The CDR3 totals 11 residues. V lost 4 bases, J lost 7 bases, and 6 bases lay in between. The CDR3 is CASSSGYTQYF. The CDR3 DNA reads as TGTGCCAGCAGTTCGGGTTATACGCAGTATTTT.

The chain has TRBV5-6 and TRBJ2-3; D possibly corresponds to TRBD2 (5 bases). Germline V gives CDR1 SGHDT, CDR2 YYEEEE. This CDR3 region has 13 residues. V was trimmed by 7 bases and J by 2 bases, leaving 11 bases between them. In nucleotides, the CDR3 is TGTGCCAGCGCATCCGGGAACACAGATACGCAGTATTTT. This sequence encodes CASASGNTDTQYF.

This clonotype was observed many times. The chain combines TRBV7-8 with TRBJ1-4; possible D gene TRBD1, 5 bases. This CDR3 has 13 residues. The germline CDR1 and CDR2 sequences are SGHVS and FQNEAQ. V lost 8 bases and J 8 bases, leaving 15 bases between the germline ends. In DNA form, the CDR3 reads TGTGCCAGCGTGGTAGGGGATGAAGAAAAACTGTTTTTT. Translation gives CASVVGDEEKLFF.

This clonotype was observed at least ten times. CDR3 nucleotides: TGCGCCAGCAGCCCTGGAAGGGGGACCTACAATGAGCAGTTCTTC. Its protein is CASSPGRGTYNEQFF. The chain couples TRBV5-1 to TRBJ2-1, with D maybe TRBD1 (6 bases). The CDR3 has 15 residues. V was pared by 4 bases and J by 2 bases, with 13 bases between. Germline V CDR1 and CDR2: SGHRS, YFSETQ.